The T cell receptor (beta chain) under discussion was sequenced for a study of cytomegalovirus exposure and HLA in healthy donors. The protocol was immunoSEQ multiplex PCR, while the TCRdb copy is restricted to in-frame clones and leaves out a portion. Of 150,000 to 250,000 clones in the sample, around 80% were seen once. Concerning this clone itself: The antigen is undetermined. One end of the junction is discordant with germline, which a read error may explain.

Study results and caveats: In vitro data verified a few CMV-associated chains as specific for CMV antigens.

This clonotype was sampled from a woman in her twenties or thirties in good health and CMV-seronegative. Sequencing used PBMCs.

The CDR3 sequence is CASSAQGSYQPQHF. In DNA, the CDR3 is TGTGCCAGCAGTGCTCAGGGTAGCTATCAGCCCCAGCATTTT. The rearrangement links TRBV6-1 to TRBJ1-5, with D tentatively TRBD1 (5 bases). Germline CDR1 MNHNS, CDR2 SASEGT. The CDR3 covers 14 residues.